This T cell receptor beta chain was observed in a study of blood T cell repertoires in COVID-19. Across the whole study: Samples taken during acute and convalescent COVID-19 were collected in the United States, Italy and Spain. T cells, B-cell-depleted T cells, or PBMCs supplied cDNA or gDNA.

The table lists this clone with a few counts. CDR1 SGHNT and CDR2 YENEEA come from the germline V gene. This CDR3 has 13 residues. V dropped 10 bases and J dropped 4 bases, with 14 bases sitting between them. Authors' methods: Researchers report that nucleated cell counts were estimated from reference gene primer amplification. Profiled with immunoSEQ multiplex PCR; TCRdb holds only in-frame clones, not every one. Clone size and the V and J calls come from that table; the DNA yielded D and trimming. This sample yields hundreds of thousands of clones, of which about four fifths are seen a single time; 2.5% belongs to the top ten.

Sequencing was performed on peripheral blood. The chain couples TRBV11-3 to TRBJ1-3; no definite D call. The receptor's source is a woman in her thirties or forties with active or convalescent COVID-19. The CDR3 protein is CATSGGAGNTIYF. The CDR3 bases are TGTGCCACCTCAGGAGGTGCCGGAAACACCATATATTTT.